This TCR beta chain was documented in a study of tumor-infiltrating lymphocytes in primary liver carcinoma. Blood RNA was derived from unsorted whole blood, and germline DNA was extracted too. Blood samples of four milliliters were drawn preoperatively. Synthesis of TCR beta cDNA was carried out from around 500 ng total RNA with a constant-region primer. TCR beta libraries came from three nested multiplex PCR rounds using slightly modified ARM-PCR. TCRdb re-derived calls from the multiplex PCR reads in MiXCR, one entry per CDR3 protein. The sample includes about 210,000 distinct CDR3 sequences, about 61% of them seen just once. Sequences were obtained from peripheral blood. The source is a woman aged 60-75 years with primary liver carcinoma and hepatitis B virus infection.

The DNA of the CDR3 is TGCGCCAGCAGCCAGGACATATGGGGTGACTACACCTTC. Translating gives CASSQDIWGDYTF. The rearrangement joins TRBV4-1 to TRBJ1-2; D possibly corresponds to TRBD1 (5 bases). The V and J ends lost 3 bases and 10 bases respectively, with 15 bases between them. Germline V CDR1 and CDR2: MGHRA, YSYEKL. CDR3 length: 13 amino acids.